Presented here are 25 T cell receptor beta chains from one specimen sequenced in a study of shared clonotypes between healthy human individuals. Positive CCR7 selection of CD45RO-negative cells yielded the naive CD8 cells, and terminally differentiated effector memory CD45RA+ cells were excluded. Generated by immunoSEQ multiplex PCR, the TCRdb table keeps only in-frame clones and is missing some. Of 1.5 million to 2.5 million clones listed, about 95% are singletons. The specimen sequenced was naive CD8+ T cells sorted from blood. These receptors came from a young man in good health.

The chain has TRBV6-6 and TRBJ2-7; D assignment may be TRBD1 or TRBD2 (5 bases each). The CDR3 length is 15 residues. Germline CDR1 reads MNHNY; CDR2 reads SVGAGI (reference sequence). Trimming took off 8 bases at V and 1 base at J, with 18 bases between the two ends. In DNA form, the CDR3 reads TGTGCCAGCTCACAGGACTTGGATTCGTCCTACGAGCAGTACTTC. Translating it yields CASSQDLDSSYEQYF.

J is TRBJ1-1 and V is TRBV25-1; possibly TRBD1 for D (5 bases). Trimming removed 3 bases from V and 6 bases from J, with 11 bases in between. Germline V gene lookup returns CDR1 MGHDK and CDR2 SYGVNS. There are 13 residues in the CDR3. The CDR3 is CASSDLGVPEAFF. The CDR3 DNA follows: TGTGCCAGCAGTGACTTAGGGGTCCCTGAAGCTTTCTTT. Based on the CDR3 plus reference TRBV25-1 and TRBJ1-1, the full variable domain is EADIYQTPRYLVIGTGKKITLECSQTMGHDKMYWYQQDPGMELHLIHYSYGVNSTEKGDLSSESTVSRIRTEHFPLTLESARPSHTSQYLCASSDLGVPEAFFGQGTRLTVV.

This clone has only one observation. The DNA of the CDR3 is TGCGCCAGCAGCTTGGACGAGGGGGGCAATTGGGGAAAACTGTTTTTT. Its translation: CASSLDEGGNWGKLFF. The chain has TRBV5-1 and TRBJ1-4; D might be TRBD1 (6 bases). Germline V gene lookup returns CDR1 SGHRS and CDR2 YFSETQ. Between the trimmed V and J ends, which lost 0 bases and 10 bases, there was a span of 19 bases. The CDR3 is 16 residues long.

The genes are TRBV2 and TRBJ2-2, with D perhaps matching TRBD2 (6 bases). CDR1 is SNHLY and CDR2 is FYNNEI in the germline V gene. Trimming removed 6 bases from V and 3 bases from J, with 11 bases in between. The CDR3 sequence is 14 residues long. The CDR3 nucleotides are TGTGCCAGCAGGGGGGACTCCTACACCGGGGAGCTGTTTTTT. Encoded protein: CASRGDSYTGELFF.

V gene TRBV29-1 combines with J gene TRBJ2-4; 7 bases are a match to TRBD2. Trimming removed 7 bases from V and 9 bases from J; junction bases left unmatched: 9. The CDR3 covers 12 residues. Germline loops: CDR1 SQVTM, CDR2 ANQGSEA. The CDR3 DNA sequence: TGCAGCGGCGGAGGGACGGGGGGCATTCAGTACTTC. It translates to CSGGGTGGIQYF.

This chain links TRBV12-5 with TRBJ2-4; TRBD1 matches at 8 bases. The CDR3 covers 17 residues. The V gene end was trimmed by 0 bases and the J gene end by 8 bases; junction bases not matched to a gene: 12. Germline V gives CDR1 LGHNT, CDR2 FRNRAP. In DNA, the CDR3 is TGTGCTAGTGGTTTGGTAGGGACAGGCTCCCCTGTAGACATTCAGTACTTC. Translating gives CASGLVGTGSPVDIQYF. The variable domain in full, with the rest retrieved from reference TRBV12-5 and TRBJ2-4, is DARVTQTPRHKVTEMGQEVTMRCQPILGHNTVFWYRQTMMQGLELLAYFRNRAPLDDSGMPKDRFSAEMPDATLATLKIQPSEPRDSAVYFCASGLVGTGSPVDIQYFGAGTRLSVL.

The rearrangement uses TRBV7-8 and TRBJ1-5; no clear D. V dropped 3 bases and J dropped 5 bases, with 5 bases sitting between them. The CDR3 runs 12 residues. The germline gives CDR1 SGHVS, CDR2 FQNEAQ. Here the CDR3 reads CASSFPDQPQHF. The CDR3 region has the DNA TGTGCCAGCAGCTTCCCCGATCAGCCCCAGCATTTT.

The chain uses TRBV4-3 and TRBJ1-4, with D perhaps TRBD1 (6 bases). The germline CDR1 and CDR2 sequences are LGHNA and YSLEER. The CDR3 runs to 22 residues. V shed 1 base and J shed 0 bases, with 27 bases lying between them. The CDR3 sequence is CASSQVTRIRGHTSSTNEKLFF. DNA of the CDR3: TGCGCCAGCAGCCAAGTGACCCGAATCCGGGGACACACATCTTCAACTAATGAAAAACTGTTTTTT.

The J gene is TRBJ1-2, the V gene TRBV7-9; D unresolved. Germline assignment: CDR1 SEHNR and CDR2 FQNEAQ (reference sequence). This CDR3 region has 19 residues. Deletions cut 5 bases from V and 2 bases from J, with 27 bases between. The CDR3 coding sequence is TGTGCCAGCAGCCCTAGTGGCGGTTTACGGACCTTACTAAACTATGGCTACACCTTC. It encodes CASSPSGGLRTLLNYGYTF.

The chain employs TRBV27 and TRBJ2-1, with TRBD2 as a possible D gene (5 bases). This CDR3 spans 15 amino acids. CDR1 MNHEY and CDR2 SMNVEV come from the germline V gene (reference sequence). The V gene lost 4 bases and the J gene lost 9 bases, with 19 bases spanning the gap. The CDR3 region is CASSSSPGSPSEQFF. CDR3 in DNA: TGTGCCAGCAGTTCCTCGCCGGGGAGTCCGAGTGAGCAGTTCTTC.

The gene calls are TRBV2 and TRBJ1-6; D is unresolved. V was trimmed by 6 bases and J by 0 bases, leaving 15 bases between them. This CDR3 has 17 residues. CDR1 and CDR2 (germline): SNHLY, FYNNEI. This CDR3 reads CASSAVGQDSYNSPLHF. DNA for the CDR3: TGTGCCAGCAGCGCGGTTGGGCAGGACTCCTATAATTCACCCCTCCACTTT.

This chain connects TRBV7-9 to TRBJ2-1; possible D gene TRBD2, 5 bases. CDR3 length: 18 residues. V lost 5 bases and J lost 5, with 25 bases in between. Germline loops: CDR1 SEHNR, CDR2 FQNEAQ (reference sequence). As DNA, the CDR3 is TGTGCCAGCAGCCCCACCTTCGGACTGCCCGATGGAAACAATGAGCAGTTCTTC. Translating it yields CASSPTFGLPDGNNEQFF. The whole variable domain, filled in from reference TRBV7-9 and TRBJ2-1, reads DTGVSQNPRHKITKRGQNVTFRCDPISEHNRLYWYRQTLGQGPEFLTYFQNEAQLEKSRLLSDRFSAERPKGSFSTLEIQRTEQGDSAMYLCASSPTFGLPDGNNEQFFGPGTRLTVL.

This chain connects TRBV9 to TRBJ2-7; D is undetermined. Germline V CDR1 and CDR2: SGDLS, YYNGEE. The CDR3 consists of 12 residues. The V gene lost 4 bases and the J gene lost 7 bases, with 12 bases spanning the gap. CDR3 region: CASSLPGREQYF. The CDR3 nucleotides are TGTGCCAGCAGCCTCCCCGGACGTGAGCAGTACTTC.

This clone was seen only once. The rearrangement links TRBV21-1 to TRBJ1-2; the table gives TRBD1 as D, unverified against the DNA. TRBV21-1 is a recognized pseudogene. The CDR3 consists of 13 residues. The CDR3: CASSKAQEHGYTF. The CDR3 nucleotides are TGTGCCAGCAGCAAAGCACAGGAGCATGGCTACACCTTC.

V is TRBV11-2 and J is TRBJ2-1, with D unresolved. This CDR3 region has 17 residues. Germline loops: CDR1 SGHAT, CDR2 FQNNGV. V dropped 3 bases and J dropped 0 bases, with 15 bases sitting between them. The DNA of the CDR3 is TGTGCCAGCAGCTTCCCTCAGTCCCTTGACTCCTACAATGAGCAGTTCTTC. Protein: CASSFPQSLDSYNEQFF.

The chain links TRBV4-1 to TRBJ1-1, with D perhaps matching TRBD1 (5 bases). The CDR3 length is 15 residues. The germline gives CDR1 MGHRA, CDR2 YSYEKL. V gave up 8 bases and J gave up 0 bases, with 16 bases separating them. The DNA of the CDR3 is TGCGCCAGCGGCGGGACGGTGGGGTTGAACACTGAAGCTTTCTTT. It specifies CASGGTVGLNTEAFF.

This clone occurred once. The chain links TRBV7-9 to TRBJ2-3; D is perhaps TRBD2 (6 bases). The V end lost 1 base, the J end lost 13 bases, and 15 bases lay between the germline ends. This CDR3 is 13 amino acids long. Germline loops: CDR1 SEHNR, CDR2 FQNEAQ (reference sequence). Written as DNA, the CDR3 is TGTGCCAGCAGCTTAGGACTAGTTGGTGGGGAGTATTTT. It encodes CASSLGLVGGEYF.

The chain couples TRBV5-8 to TRBJ2-7, with 7 bases lining up with TRBD1. The CDR3 totals 15 residues. With V trimmed by 2 bases and J by 6 bases, 11 bases remained unmatched. Germline CDR1 is SGHTS and CDR2 is YDEGEE. CDR3 coding DNA: TGTGCCAGCAGCTTCCGGATTGGACAGGATGTCGAGCAGTACTTC. It specifies CASSFRIGQDVEQYF.

This clone is a singleton in its sample. The identical CDR3 is also encoded by other nucleotide sequences in the sample. The chain couples TRBV6-6 to TRBJ2-1; no clear D. V was clipped by 2 bases and J by 6 bases, with 5 bases between them. Germline V gives CDR1 MNHNY, CDR2 SVGAGI (reference sequence). The CDR3 is 12 residues long. The CDR3 here is CASSYSGNEQFF. DNA for the CDR3: TGTGCCAGCAGTTACAGTGGCAATGAGCAGTTCTTC.

The V gene is TRBV7-2, the J gene TRBJ2-7; D possibly uses TRBD1 or TRBD2 (6 bases each). CDR1 is SGHTA, CDR2 FQGNSA, per germline. The CDR3 length is 14 residues. The V end lost 7 bases, the J end lost 6 bases, and 19 bases lay between the germline ends. Here the CDR3 reads CASTYFGGGLEQYF. The CDR3 region has the DNA TGTGCCAGCACCTACTTTGGTGGGGGGCTCGAGCAGTACTTC.

The chain carries TRBV7-9 and TRBJ1-2, with 9 positions matching TRBD1. The CDR3 is 16 residues long. Germline trimming cut 4 bases from V and 4 bases from J; bases unmatched to any gene: 10. Germline V gives CDR1 SEHNR, CDR2 FQNEAQ (reference sequence). The CDR3 nucleotides are TGTGCCAGCAGCTCCTCGAGGGACAGGGACATCTATGGCTACACCTTC. Protein product: CASSSSRDRDIYGYTF.

The chain is built from TRBV7-9 and TRBJ1-1; D might be TRBD1 (5 bases). Trimming shortened V by 5 bases and J by 6 bases, and 22 bases separated the two germline ends. The V gene's germline CDR1 is SEHNR and CDR2 FQNEAQ (reference sequence). The CDR3 covers 16 residues. CDR3 sequence: CASSPTGGTADAEAFF. CDR3 DNA: TGTGCCAGCAGCCCTACCGGGGGGACGGCCGACGCTGAAGCTTTCTTT.

This chain links TRBV5-4 with TRBJ1-1; TRBD1 matches at 8 bases. Trimming removed 3 bases from V and 8 bases from J; junction bases left unmatched: 9. CDR3 size: 14 residues. Germline CDR1 is SGHNT and CDR2 is YYREEE (reference sequence). The CDR3 reads CASSYPGQGKEAFF. The CDR3 DNA follows: TGTGCCAGCAGCTACCCCGGACAGGGAAAGGAAGCTTTCTTT.

V and J are TRBV7-6 and TRBJ2-2; 8 nucleotides match TRBD2. Germline V gene data show CDR1 as SGHVS and CDR2 as FNYEAQ. The junction had 4 bases not matched to a gene; V was cut back by 11 bases and J by 2 bases. The CDR3 has 13 residues. The CDR3 sequence: CAGREVNTGELFF. Here the CDR3 DNA reads TGTGCCGGGCGGGAGGTTAACACCGGGGAGCTGTTTTTT.

The CDR3 coding sequence is TGTGCCAGCAGTTACCGAGGGGGCGATGGCTACACCTTC. Translation: CASSYRGGDGYTF. The chain links TRBV6-5 to TRBJ1-2, with 7 positions matching TRBD1. Germline V gene data show CDR1 as MNHEY and CDR2 as SVGAGI. The CDR3 consists of 13 residues. With 2 bases clipped from V and 6 bases from J, the junction kept 3 bases outside the gene matches.